This T cell receptor (beta chain) stems from a study of T-cell reconstitution after alpha-beta-depleted transplantation in children. This clonotype was observed a handful of times. Germline lookup yields CDR1 ENHRY and CDR2 SYGVKD. This CDR3 is built from 14 residues. Trimming cost V 4 bases and J 6 bases, with 13 bases left between them. Preparation of the TCRbeta library used unique molecular identifiers. MiXCR, applied by TCRdb to the PCR reads, yields one record per CDR3 protein. The table has around 600,000 distinct CDR3 sequences, roughly 10% seen once. This specimen was PBMCs from the stem cell graft donor, taken from the stem cell graft. The rearrangement joins TRBV10-3 to TRBJ2-1; possibly TRBD2 for D (5 bases). The sequence derives from a human donor who donated a stem cell graft to a child with acute myeloid leukemia. The CDR3 spells CAISGPGLFNEQFF. CDR3 coding DNA: TGTGCCATCAGTGGCCCCGGACTGTTCAATGAGCAGTTCTTC.